This record concerns one TCR beta chain sequence. The data are from a study of identical twins. Each cDNA held unique molecular identifiers, and template switching gave it a universal primer site. One entry per CDR3 protein, called by TCRdb with MiXCR from the 5' RACE reads. The sample contains 400,000 to 650,000 distinct CDR3 sequences, around 20% of which appear only once. Germline V CDR1 and CDR2: SQVTM, ANQGSEA. The CDR3 is 13 amino acids. Trimming took off 4 bases at V and 6 bases at J, with 15 bases between the two ends. This sample was shared with a second study, whose subject was T cells expressing NK-cell markers.

Input material: CD4+ T cells sorted from blood. This rearrangement joins TRBV29-1 to TRBJ1-2, with TRBD1 as a possible D gene (6 bases). This TCR was sampled from a woman aged 18-30 years in good health. This chain's CDR3 is CSVVRGARDGYTF. CDR3 nucleotides: TGCAGCGTTGTCCGGGGGGCGCGTGATGGCTACACCTTC.